These 28 T cell receptor beta chains originate from one sample sequenced in a study of blood T cells in healthy people across ages. Primers used in a second PCR of about 6 to 11 cycles were a sample-barcoded 5' primer and a J-beta primer mix. TCRdb independently ran MiXCR on the 5' RACE reads; one entry per CDR3 protein. In the table there are some 760,000 distinct CDR3 sequences, about 25% of which are singletons. The same sample was also studied in work on T cells of mothers and their children.

Material for sequencing was blood. The origin of the receptors is a boy between 10 and 17 years old in good health.

The chain recombines TRBV6-1 with TRBJ2-5; a weak D match, TRBD2 (6 bases). The germline gives CDR1 MNHNS, CDR2 SASEGT. Trimming took 1 base from V and 4 from J, leaving 19 bases between them. This CDR3 has 17 residues. In DNA form, the CDR3 reads TGTGCCAGCAGTGAAGTTTTGCGGGGCGGCCCGGGAGAGACCCAGTACTTC. Protein product: CASSEVLRGGPGETQYF.

Details on this clonotype: One end of the junction is discordant with germline, which a read error may explain. The rearrangement links TRBV18 to TRBJ1-5, with TRBD1 matching 8 bases. Looked up from germline, CDR1 is KGHSH and CDR2 is LQKENI. The CDR3 totals 15 residues. The CDR3 is CASSPDRGGNLPQHF. CDR3 sequence (DNA): TGTGCCAGCTCACCCGACAGGGGAGGCAATCTGCCCCAGCATTTT.

This clonotype has a handful of counts. This chain uses TRBV4-2 with TRBJ1-6; no definite D call. Germline assignment: CDR1 LGHNA and CDR2 YNFKEQ. The CDR3 contains 14 residues. The V gene lost 0 bases and the J gene lost 10 bases, with 10 bases spanning the gap. The CDR3: CASSQDAQISPLHF. CDR3 nucleotides: TGTGCCAGCAGCCAAGATGCCCAAATCTCACCCCTCCACTTT.

This clonotype was detected many times. The chain combines TRBV4-2 with TRBJ2-5; D may be TRBD1 (7 bases). CDR3 length equals 13 residues. Germline CDR1 LGHNA, CDR2 YNFKEQ. V was cut by 6 bases and J by 1 base, with 9 bases left in between. For the CDR3, the DNA is TGTGCCAGCAGTCAGGGGGGCCAAGAGACCCAGTACTTC. Protein: CASSQGGQETQYF.

V is TRBV14 and J is TRBJ2-1; 10 bases map to TRBD2. CDR3 length: 16 amino acids. CDR1 is SGHDN, CDR2 FVKESK, per germline. Losses at the gene ends were 4 bases for V and 5 bases for J; bases not matched to a gene: 8. The CDR3, as DNA: TGTGCCAGCAGCCTCATTGGACTAGCGGACAACAATGAGCAGTTCTTC. It encodes CASSLIGLADNNEQFF.

This rearrangement joins TRBV6-6 to TRBJ1-1; D call uncertain. The CDR3 runs 13 residues. Trimming removed 2 bases at V and 13 bases at J, with 17 bases between. CDR1 and CDR2 from the germline V gene are MNHNY and SVGAGI (reference sequence). Here the CDR3 reads CASSYGQAKGGFF. The DNA of the CDR3 is TGTGCCAGCAGTTACGGGCAGGCTAAGGGAGGTTTCTTT.

The V call is TRBV28, the J call TRBJ2-5, with D hard to call. The V end lost 8 bases, the J end lost 5 bases, and 9 bases lay between the germline ends. The CDR3 has 11 residues. Germline assignment: CDR1 MDHEN and CDR2 SYDVKM. The CDR3 DNA reads TGTGCCAGCGAGGTAATGGAGACCCAGTACTTC. Translation gives CASEVMETQYF.

In its sample, this clonotype was seen a few times. The chain employs TRBV6-5 and TRBJ2-2, with D possibly being TRBD1 (6 bases). The V gene's germline CDR1 is MNHEY and CDR2 SVGAGI. The CDR3 loop spans 19 amino acids. The germline V and J ends were trimmed by 0 bases and 7 bases, with 24 bases remaining between them. The CDR3: CASSYSITPRTDRYGELFF. In nucleotides, the CDR3 is TGTGCCAGCAGTTACTCGATAACCCCAAGGACAGATCGGTACGGGGAGCTGTTTTTT.

The chain is built from TRBV14 and TRBJ2-6; D uncertain. This CDR3 comprises 16 residues. Trimming shortened V by 3 bases and J by 4 bases, and 13 bases separated the two germline ends. The V gene's germline CDR1 is SGHDN and CDR2 FVKESK. CDR3 sequence: CASSHQAVWGANVLTF. Written as DNA, the CDR3 is TGTGCCAGCAGCCACCAGGCAGTTTGGGGGGCCAACGTCCTGACTTTC.

This clonotype has more than one count but fewer than ten. This sequence joins TRBV7-9 and TRBJ1-4; maybe TRBD1 (6 bases). The CDR3 totals 14 residues. Trimming took off 1 base at V and 7 bases at J, with 10 bases between the two ends. The germline gives CDR1 SEHNR, CDR2 FQNEAQ (reference sequence). The CDR3 DNA is TGTGCCAGCAGCTTAGAGGGACAAGCTGAAAAACTGTTTTTT. This translates into CASSLEGQAEKLFF.

This clonotype was observed a handful of times. V gene TRBV7-6 combines with J gene TRBJ2-3; D gene uncertain. The CDR3 is 13 residues long. V shed 5 bases and J shed 2 bases, with 8 bases lying between them. Germline V gives CDR1 SGHVS, CDR2 FNYEAQ. Here the CDR3 DNA reads TGTGCCAGCAGCGCGGACCTCACAGATACGCAGTATTTT. This encodes CASSADLTDTQYF.

A few counts support this clonotype. V gene TRBV7-9 combines with J gene TRBJ1-4; no clear D gene. Germline V lookup: CDR1 SEHNR, CDR2 FQNEAQ (reference sequence). Trimming took 1 base from V and 7 from J, leaving 13 bases between them. CDR3 length: 15 amino acids. In DNA form, the CDR3 reads TGTGCCAGCAGCTTAGTTCCGGATGAGAGTGAAAAACTGTTTTTT. This gives the protein CASSLVPDESEKLFF.

A few counts support this clonotype. V and J are TRBV2 and TRBJ2-5, with a tentative D call TRBD1 (6 bases). Germline CDR1 and CDR2: SNHLY and FYNNEI. The V end was cut by 7 bases, the J end by 1 base, with 10 bases between. The CDR3 has 13 residues. As DNA, the CDR3 is TGTGCCAGCAAGGACAGACTCCAAGAGACCCAGTACTTC. Encoded protein: CASKDRLQETQYF.

The chain uses TRBV28 and TRBJ2-7, with 13 bases lining up with TRBD2. J was trimmed by 9 bases and V by 5 bases; bases with no gene match: 10. CDR1 and CDR2 (germline): MDHEN, SYDVKM. The CDR3 is 15 residues long. The chain's CDR3 is CASSPYGTSGNGQYF. CDR3 bases: TGTGCCAGCAGTCCATATGGGACTAGCGGGAACGGGCAGTACTTC.

This chain links TRBV7-2 with TRBJ2-7, with D perhaps matching TRBD2 (5 bases). Germline CDR1 SGHTA, CDR2 FQGNSA. This CDR3 spans 13 amino acids. The CDR3 sequence is CVTGRAGYYEQYF. As DNA, the CDR3 is TGTGTCACCGGCCGGGCGGGCTACTACGAGCAGTACTTC.

This clonotype has a handful of counts. The chain combines TRBV20-1 with TRBJ2-5; 12 bases fit TRBD2. The DNA end lines up better with TRBJ2-1; the J call may be wrong. This CDR3 is 16 amino acids long. The germline V gene encodes CDR1 DFQATT and CDR2 SNEGSKA (reference sequence). This CDR3 is CSARGPSGGGGNEQFF. CDR3 nucleotides: TGCAGTGCTAGAGGCCCTAGCGGGGGGGGCGGGAATGAGCAGTTCTTC.

This chain joins TRBV7-2 and TRBJ1-1, with D perhaps matching TRBD1 (5 bases). Germline V lookup: CDR1 SGHTA, CDR2 FQGNSA. CDR3 size: 14 residues. Trimming took 3 bases from V and 3 from J, leaving 11 bases between them. The CDR3 reads CASSFRGTDTEAFF. Here the CDR3 DNA reads TGTGCCAGCAGCTTCCGGGGGACTGACACTGAAGCTTTCTTT.

This sequence joins TRBV7-2 and TRBJ2-5, with 9 bases that match TRBD2. V shed 5 bases, J shed 5 bases, and the junction held 9 bases outside the gene matches. Per germline, CDR1 SGHTA and CDR2 FQGNSA. The CDR3 sequence is 15 residues long. The CDR3 here is CASSPRIAGVETQYF. DNA for the CDR3: TGTGCCAGCAGCCCCCGGATAGCGGGGGTGGAGACCCAGTACTTC.

The V and J genes are TRBV5-6 and TRBJ2-3; 11 bases align to TRBD2. CDR1 and CDR2 from the germline V gene are SGHDT and YYEEEE. The trim removed 4 bases at V and 8 bases at J, leaving 6 bases unmatched. CDR3 length: 14 residues. CDR3 DNA sequence: TGTGCCAGCAGCCCGGAACTAGCGGGGGTTACGCAGTATTTT. Translated, it gives CASSPELAGVTQYF.

The chain is built from TRBV5-1 and TRBJ2-3; D unresolved. CDR1 SGHRS and CDR2 YFSETQ come from the germline V gene. The CDR3 runs 13 residues. With 1 base removed from V and 2 bases from J, the gap between germline ends came to 5 bases. The CDR3 here is CASSLSITDTQYF. The CDR3 nucleotides read TGCGCCAGCAGCTTGTCAATCACAGATACGCAGTATTTT.

Only a few counts were recorded for this clonotype. The chain is built from TRBV15 and TRBJ2-7, with D maybe TRBD2 (5 bases). Deletions cut 5 bases from V and 6 bases from J, with 17 bases between. The germline CDR1 and CDR2 sequences are LNHNV and YYDKDF (reference sequence). The CDR3 extends over 14 amino acids. The CDR3 sequence is CATSFTRGIPEQYF. The CDR3 DNA reads as TGTGCCACCAGCTTTACCCGGGGTATCCCCGAGCAGTACTTC.

The V and J genes are TRBV12-3 or TRBV12-4 and TRBJ1-2; the D is unclear. The CDR3 is made up of 12 amino acids. The V end was cut by 2 bases, the J end by 8 bases, with 9 bases between. CDR3 residues: CASSLKLGGYTF. Written as DNA, the CDR3 is TGTGCCAGCAGTTTAAAGTTGGGAGGCTACACCTTC.

V gene TRBV13 combines with J gene TRBJ2-7, with 7 bases fitting TRBD1. Germline assignment: CDR1 PRHDT and CDR2 FYEKMQ (reference sequence). The ends lost 0 bases at V and 3 bases at J; junction bases unmatched: 5. The CDR3 is made up of 15 amino acids. This chain's CDR3 is CASSLGGQRIYEQYF. The CDR3 DNA follows: TGTGCCAGCAGCTTAGGGGGACAGAGAATCTACGAGCAGTACTTC. Looking up the rest from reference TRBV13 and TRBJ2-7 gives the full variable domain: AAGVIQSPRHLIKEKRETATLKCYPIPRHDTVYWYQQGPGQDPQFLISFYEKMQSDKGSIPDRFSAQQFSDYHSELNMSSLELGDSALYFCASSLGGQRIYEQYFGPGTRLTVT.

This rearrangement joins TRBV10-3 to TRBJ2-5; D possibly uses TRBD1 or TRBD2 (5 bases each). V lost 11 bases to trimming and J lost 1 base, with 14 bases between them. The CDR3 is 13 residues long. Germline assignment: CDR1 ENHRY and CDR2 SYGVKD. CDR3 nucleotide sequence: TGTGCCGCTGGAACGGGACGCCAAGAGACCCAGTACTTC. Amino acids: CAAGTGRQETQYF.

V is TRBV29-1 and J is TRBJ2-5, with D perhaps TRBD1 (6 bases). Germline-derived CDR1 and CDR2 are SQVTM and ANQGSEA. The CDR3 loop spans 13 amino acids. V was pared by 7 bases and J by 2 bases, with 14 bases between. CDR3 sequence (DNA): TGCAGCGCTTCACAGGGCCTTCAAGAGACCCAGTACTTC. The encoded protein is CSASQGLQETQYF. The full variable domain, rest sourced from reference TRBV29-1 and TRBJ2-5, is SAVISQKPSRDICQRGTSLTIQCQVDSQVTMMFWYRQQPGQSLTLIATANQGSEATYESGFVIDKFPISRPNLTFSTLTVSNMSPEDSSIYLCSASQGLQETQYFGPGTRLLVL.

This clonotype was counted between two and nine times. The CDR3 sequence: CATSTYPGGLTNNEQFF. CDR3 coding DNA: TGTGCCACCAGCACGTACCCAGGGGGCCTTACCAACAATGAGCAGTTCTTC. The chain employs TRBV15 and TRBJ2-1; 8 bases are shared with TRBD1. The CDR3 spans 17 residues. From germline, CDR1 is LNHNV and CDR2 YYDKDF (reference sequence). The trim removed 4 bases at V and 5 bases at J, leaving 13 bases unmatched. Full variable domain (rest looked up from reference TRBV15 and TRBJ2-1): DAMVIQNPRYQVTQFGKPVTLSCSQTLNHNVMYWYQQKSSQAPKLLFHYYDKDFNNEADTPDNFQSRRPNTSFCFLDIRSPGLGDTAMYLCATSTYPGGLTNNEQFFGPGTRLTVL.

The chain's CDR3 is CASSPGPEYDEQYF. The CDR3, as DNA: TGTGCCAGCTCCCCGGGGCCTGAGTACGACGAGCAGTACTTC. The chain employs TRBV18 and TRBJ2-7, with D perhaps TRBD1 or TRBD2 (5 bases each). V shed 6 bases and J shed 5 bases, with 17 bases lying between them. The V gene's germline CDR1 is KGHSH and CDR2 LQKENI. This CDR3 region has 14 residues. Full variable domain (missing parts from reference TRBV18 and TRBJ2-7): NAGVMQNPRHLVRRRGQEARLRCSPMKGHSHVYWYRQLPEEGLKFMVYLQKENIIDESGMPKERFSAEFPKEGPSILRIQQVVRGDSAAYFCASSPGPEYDEQYFGPGTRLTVT.

CDR3 sequence: CASSEQGTRQDTQYF. In DNA form, the CDR3 reads TGTGCCAGCAGTGAACAGGGGACTAGACAAGATACGCAGTATTTT. The chain joins TRBV2 to TRBJ2-3; 8 bases line up with TRBD2. The germline gives CDR1 SNHLY, CDR2 FYNNEI. Trimming took 2 bases from V and 5 from J; bases not matched to a gene: 6. There are 15 residues in the CDR3.